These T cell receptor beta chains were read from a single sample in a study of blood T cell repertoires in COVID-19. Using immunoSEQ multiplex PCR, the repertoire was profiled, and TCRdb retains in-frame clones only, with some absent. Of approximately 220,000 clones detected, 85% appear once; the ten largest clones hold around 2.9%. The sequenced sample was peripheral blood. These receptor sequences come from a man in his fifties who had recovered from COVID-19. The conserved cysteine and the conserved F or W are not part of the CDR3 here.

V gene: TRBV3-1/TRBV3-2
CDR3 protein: ASSQDPGGGTDTQY

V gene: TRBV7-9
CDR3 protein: ASTTWQGNTEAF

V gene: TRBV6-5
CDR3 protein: ASSYGGTGDREQY

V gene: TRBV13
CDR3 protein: ASTLGTSNNEQF

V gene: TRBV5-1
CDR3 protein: ASSLDGTGKGYT

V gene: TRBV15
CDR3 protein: ATSRDWASGRVTGELF

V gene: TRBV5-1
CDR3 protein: ASSLGTSGSYTDTQY

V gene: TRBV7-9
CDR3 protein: ASSLASGRYNEQF

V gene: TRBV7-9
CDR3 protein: ASSLFPQGQETQY

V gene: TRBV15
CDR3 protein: ATTYDRGYYGYT

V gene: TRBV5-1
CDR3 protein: ASSPTVIDTEAF

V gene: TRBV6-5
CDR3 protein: ASTPGVGNQPQH

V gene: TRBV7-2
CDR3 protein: ASSATGTSANNEQF

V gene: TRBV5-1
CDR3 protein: ASSLGPGTGSGSGNTIY

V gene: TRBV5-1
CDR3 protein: ASSGIRGRNTEAF

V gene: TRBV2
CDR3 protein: ASSVTGGPLREQY